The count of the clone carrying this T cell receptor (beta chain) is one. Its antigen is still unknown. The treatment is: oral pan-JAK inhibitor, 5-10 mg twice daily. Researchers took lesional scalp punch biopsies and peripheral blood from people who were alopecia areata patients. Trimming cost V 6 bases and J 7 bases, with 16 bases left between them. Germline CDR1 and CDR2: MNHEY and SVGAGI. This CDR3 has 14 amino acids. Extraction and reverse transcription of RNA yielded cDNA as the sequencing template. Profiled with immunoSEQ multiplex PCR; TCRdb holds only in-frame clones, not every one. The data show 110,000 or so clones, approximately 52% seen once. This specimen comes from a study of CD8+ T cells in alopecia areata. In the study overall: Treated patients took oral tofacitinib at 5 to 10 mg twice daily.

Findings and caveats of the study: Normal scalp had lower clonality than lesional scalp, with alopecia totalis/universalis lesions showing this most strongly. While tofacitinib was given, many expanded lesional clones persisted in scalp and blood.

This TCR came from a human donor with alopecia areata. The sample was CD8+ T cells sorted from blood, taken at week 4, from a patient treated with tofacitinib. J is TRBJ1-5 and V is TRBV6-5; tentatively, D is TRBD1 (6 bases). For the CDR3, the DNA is TGTGCCAGCAGCACAAACAGGGAGTGGCAGCCCCAGCATTTT. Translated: CASSTNREWQPQHF.